This T cell receptor (beta chain) was sequenced for a study of blood T cell repertoires in COVID-19. Turning to the study itself: Sites across the United States, Italy and Spain contributed samples from acute and convalescent COVID-19. The cDNA or gDNA used as material had been derived from T cells, B-cell-depleted T cells, or PBMCs.

V was trimmed by 1 base and J by 2 bases, leaving 9 bases between them. In germline, CDR1 is LGHNA, CDR2 YNFKEQ. The CDR3 extends over 14 amino acids. Methods used by the authors: Using reference gene primer amplification, nucleated cell counts were estimated. Sequencing used immunoSEQ multiplex PCR; TCRdb keeps in-frame clones, though not all of them. V and J calls and clone size are those listed in that table; D and trimming were worked out from the DNA. The sample lists 220,000 or so clones, roughly 84% occurring once. The receptor was derived from a woman aged 80 or older with acute or convalescent COVID-19. Sequenced input: peripheral blood. The chain employs TRBV4-2 and TRBJ2-7; perhaps TRBD1 as D (5 bases). This CDR3 is CASSQVMTAYEQYF. The CDR3 DNA reads as TGTGCCAGCAGCCAAGTAATGACAGCCTACGAGCAGTACTTC.